This record covers a single T cell receptor beta chain. The target antigen is unknown. A much larger clone is a single base away; this may be a read error. The conserved closing phenylalanine or tryptophan is absent in this CDR3, likely reflecting a read error. Diagnostic assessment was based on clinical symptoms, serum thyroxine and TRAb, thyroid ultrasound and orbital computed tomography. First hyperthyroidism diagnosis is when the blood sample was obtained, before any ophthalmopathy symptoms. Fresh peripheral blood, approximately 10 ml, was the source of the PBMCs. The sample belongs to a study of T cells in Graves' hyperthyroidism and ophthalmopathy. Regions amplified from RNA transcripts were the TCR beta CDR3 regions. When the TCR CDR3 underwent first-round RT-PCR, the HTBI primer set was used. TCRdb reprocessed the multiplex PCR reads with MiXCR, giving one entry per CDR3 protein. The data contain about 360,000 distinct CDR3 sequences, 15% to 17% of them singletons.

Study findings and constraints: Expanded thyroid clonotypes (above 0.001) were mostly also found in blood.

With 2 bases removed from V and 3 bases from J, the gap between germline ends came to 12 bases. The germline gives CDR1 MDHEN, CDR2 SYDVKM. CDR3 length equals 15 residues. The sample was blood. This TCR was recovered from a young woman with Graves' hyperthyroidism that later progressed to Graves' ophthalmopathy. The chain combines TRBV28 with TRBJ2-3, with a possible D match to TRBD2 (6 bases). CDR3 loop: CASSLGGGQTDTQYS. CDR3 nucleotides: TGTGCCAGCAGTTTAGGGGGAGGCCAGACAGATACGCAGTATTCT.